Listed here are 28 T cell receptor beta chains from one sample, sequenced in a study of kidney transplant recipient with SARS-CoV-2 infection. TCRdb called the reads again in MiXCR, with one record for every CDR3 protein. Among under 250,000 distinct CDR3 sequences listed, more than 25% were seen once. Sequencing was performed on a blood sample, taken at baseline and on roughly day 110 from a kidney transplant recipient. All receptors derive from a male patient aged 25 to 39 who had COVID-19 and was a kidney transplant recipient. Some of the T cells may derive from the graft donor.

About this clonotype: A much larger clone differs from this one at a single base, so this may be a read error. The CDR3 coding sequence is TGTGCCAGCAGCTCGGGACCAGCGGGAGGCTATGAGCAGTTCTTC. It yields the protein CASSSGPAGGYEQFF. The gene calls are TRBV7-7 and TRBJ2-1, with 9 bases aligning to TRBD2. CDR3 length: 15 amino acids. V lost 4 bases to trimming and J lost 8 bases; unmatched junction nucleotides: 9. CDR1 is SSHAT, CDR2 FNYEAQ, per germline (reference sequence).

This clonotype was seen at least ten times. V usage is TRBV18 and J usage is TRBJ2-6, with 7 bases matching TRBD1. Germline V gene lookup returns CDR1 KGHSH and CDR2 LQKENI. The CDR3 totals 16 residues. After removal of 6 bases from V and 0 bases from J, the junction contained 5 bases not matched to a gene. The CDR3 protein is CASSPRQGSGANVLTF. CDR3 coding DNA: TGTGCCAGCTCGCCAAGACAGGGCTCTGGGGCCAACGTCCTGACTTTC. The complete variable domain, with remaining parts taken from reference TRBV18 and TRBJ2-6, reads NAGVMQNPRHLVRRRGQEARLRCSPMKGHSHVYWYRQLPEEGLKFMVYLQKENIIDESGMPKERFSAEFPKEGPSILRIQQVVRGDSAAYFCASSPRQGSGANVLTFGAGSRLTVL.

Regarding this clonotype: A much larger clone differs by one base, so this may be a read error. Likely a read error: the CDR3 ends without its conserved phenylalanine or tryptophan. The CDR3 loop reads CASSINVHYTS. The CDR3 DNA reads TGTGCCAGTAGTATCAATGTGCACTACACCTCC. The chain couples TRBV19 to TRBJ1-2; no definite D call. The V end lost 3 bases, the J end lost 10 bases, and 9 bases lay between the germline ends. Germline V gene sequence: CDR1 LNHDA, CDR2 SQIVND (reference sequence). The length of the CDR3 is 11 residues.

For this clonotype: A much larger clone lies a single base off, so this may be a read error. This chain connects TRBV7-1 to TRBJ1-2; no definite D call. TRBV7-1 is recorded as an ORF, its role being uncertain. This CDR3 is built from 17 residues. This chain's CDR3 is CASSQCFHEGKTYGYAF. In DNA, the CDR3 is TGTGCCAGCAGCCAATGCTTTCACGAGGGAAAGACCTATGGCTACGCCTTC.

With respect to this clonotype: This may be a read error: a much more frequent sequence differs by one nucleotide. The gene calls are TRBV6-2 or TRBV6-3 and TRBJ2-5; TRBD2 aligns across 10 bases. Germline V gene data show CDR1 as MNHEY and CDR2 as SVGEGT. This CDR3 is built from 17 residues. V dropped 6 bases and J dropped 5; count of bases not matched to a gene: 15. CDR3 sequence: CASSLGISGRRWETQYF. The DNA of the CDR3 is TGTGCCAGCAGCCTAGGGATTAGCGGGAGGAGGTGGGAGACCCAGTACTTC.

This clonotype has more than one count but fewer than ten. The chain couples TRBV7-9 to TRBJ1-2; D remains ambiguous. With 0 bases removed from V and 4 bases from J, the gap between germline ends came to 9 bases. The CDR3 is 14 residues long. Germline-derived CDR1 and CDR2 are SEHNR and FQNEAQ (reference sequence). The CDR3 protein is CASSLALEFYGYTF. The CDR3, as DNA: TGTGCCAGCAGCTTAGCGCTAGAGTTCTATGGCTACACCTTC.

On this clonotype itself: This sequence may be a read error, since a much larger clone differs from it by one base. The chain couples TRBV20-1 to TRBJ1-1; D not certain. V gave up 8 bases and J gave up 4 bases, with 17 bases separating them. The CDR3 has 13 amino acids. The germline CDR1 and CDR2 sequences are DFQATT and SNEGSKA (reference sequence). As DNA, the CDR3 is TGCAGTACTTTCGGAATAACGGCCACTGAAGCTTTCTTT. Protein sequence: CSTFGITATEAFF.

Many counts were recorded for this clonotype. This chain links TRBV3-1 with TRBJ2-2; no clear D gene. The CDR3 length is 18 residues. Trimming shortened V by 5 bases and J by 5 bases, and 24 bases separated the two germline ends. The germline CDR1 and CDR2 sequences are LGHDT and YNNKEL (reference sequence). For the CDR3, the DNA is TGTGCCAGCAGCTATGACAATCCCATTTCAGGCTTGACCGGGGAGCTGTTTTTT. It specifies CASSYDNPISGLTGELFF.

This clonotype was observed a single time. One base away lies a much larger clone, so this may be a sequencing read error. The J gene is TRBJ2-5, the V gene TRBV2, with 8 bases fitting TRBD2. V lost 9 bases, J lost 4 bases, and 13 bases stayed unmatched. The germline V gene encodes CDR1 SNHLY and CDR2 FYNNEI. CDR3 length: 15 residues. CDR3 sequence: CARTRASGYPETQYF. CDR3 bases: TGTGCCAGGACCCGGGCTAGCGGGTACCCAGAGACCCAGTACTTC.

This clonotype was observed many times. The chain employs TRBV11-1 and TRBJ1-2; no firm D call. The CDR3 sequence is 17 residues long. V was shortened by 5 bases and J by 4 bases, with 23 bases between the two germline ends. Per germline, CDR1 SGHAT and CDR2 FQDESV (reference sequence). The CDR3 protein is CASSAKAKAGKTYGYTF. In nucleotides, the CDR3 is TGTGCCAGCAGCGCCAAGGCTAAGGCTGGAAAGACCTATGGCTACACCTTC. The whole variable domain, remainder taken from reference TRBV11-1 and TRBJ1-2, is EAEVAQSPRYKITEKSQAVAFWCDPISGHATLYWYRQILGQGPELLVQFQDESVVDDSQLPKDRFSAERLKGVDSTLKIQPAELGDSAMYLCASSAKAKAGKTYGYTFGSGTRLTVV.

Comments on this clonotype: An end of the junction does not agree with germline; a read error may underlie this. V usage is TRBV5-1 and J usage is TRBJ2-2; a weak D match, TRBD2 (5 bases). The CDR3 runs 16 residues. CDR1 SGHRS and CDR2 YFSETQ come from the germline V gene. CDR3 nucleotide sequence: TGCGCCAGCGGCTTGGACCCTAGCTATGACACCGGGGAGCTGTTTTTT. Encoded protein: CASGLDPSYDTGELFF.

This clonotype was seen at least ten times. The chain employs TRBV28 and TRBJ1-2, with D possibly matching TRBD1 (6 bases). Trimming removed 3 bases at V and 3 bases at J, with 8 bases between. Germline loops: CDR1 MDHEN, CDR2 SYDVKM. The CDR3 sequence is 13 residues long. The CDR3 DNA follows: TGTGCCAGCAGTTTCCAGGGGTACTATGGCTACACCTTC. It translates to CASSFQGYYGYTF.

This clonotype was observed many times. CDR3 loop: CASSLLLAGGRSSYNEQFF. In DNA form, the CDR3 reads TGCGCCAGCAGCTTGTTACTAGCGGGAGGGCGGTCCTCCTACAATGAGCAGTTCTTC. The rearrangement uses TRBV5-1 and TRBJ2-1; 13 nucleotides agree with TRBD2. The germline CDR1 and CDR2 sequences are SGHRS and YFSETQ. There are 19 residues in the CDR3. V shed 1 base and J 0 bases; nucleotides not matched to a gene: 7.

Concerning this clonotype: Given a much more abundant clone one base away, this may be a read error. This chain joins TRBV10-3 and TRBJ1-6, with a possible D match to TRBD1 (6 bases). This CDR3 is 16 amino acids long. Germline V gene lookup returns CDR1 ENHRY and CDR2 SYGVKD. The CDR3 DNA is TGTGCCATCAGTGAGGGACAGCCCATGTATAATTCATCCCTCCACTTT. Its translation: CAISEGQPMYNSSLHF.

This clonotype was seen ten or more times. The chain uses TRBV4-1 and TRBJ2-1; 7 bases are a match to TRBD1. Germline V gene data show CDR1 as MGHRA and CDR2 as YSYEKL. Germline trimming cut 6 bases from V and 6 bases from J; bases unmatched to any gene: 8. The CDR3 totals 14 residues. The CDR3 sequence: CASRSTRDSNEQFF. The CDR3 nucleotides are TGCGCCAGCAGGTCTACCCGGGACAGCAATGAGCAGTTCTTC.

Details on this clonotype: A read error may explain this, as a much larger clone is one base away. The CDR3 nucleotides are TGCAGTGCGCGACGGCACACTGAAGCTTTCTTT. Its protein product is CSARRHTEAFF. The chain joins TRBV20-1 to TRBJ1-1, with D hard to call. V gave up 6 bases and J gave up 3 bases, with 8 bases separating them. The CDR3 runs to 11 residues. CDR1 and CDR2 from the germline V gene are DFQATT and SNEGSKA (reference sequence).

This clonotype was found many times. The genes are TRBV29-1 and TRBJ1-1; D is unclear. Germline V gene data show CDR1 as SQVTM and CDR2 as ANQGSEA. Trimming took 6 bases from V and 2 from J, leaving 7 bases between them. The CDR3 length is 11 residues. The CDR3 bases are TGCAGCGTGTTCCTAAACACTGAAGCTTTCTTT. Amino acid sequence: CSVFLNTEAFF.

As regards this clonotype: This could be a read error, since a much larger clone is one nucleotide away. V usage is TRBV5-4 and J usage is TRBJ1-2, with D possibly matching TRBD1 (5 bases). CDR1 is SGHNT, CDR2 YYREEE, per germline (reference sequence). The CDR3 spans 16 residues. Trimming pared 10 bases from V and 4 bases from J, leaving 26 bases between. CDR3 in amino acids: CAGEDNVPGKTYGYTF. The CDR3 bases are TGTGCCGGCGAGGACAACGTACCAGGAAAGACCTATGGCTACACCTTC.

This clonotype occurred many times. The V and J genes are TRBV29-1 and TRBJ2-7; 7 bases map to TRBD2. This CDR3 comprises 13 residues. Losses at the gene ends were 6 bases for V and 4 bases for J; bases not matched to a gene: 9. CDR1 is SQVTM and CDR2 is ANQGSEA in the germline V gene. In DNA form, the CDR3 reads TGCAGCGTACAAGGCGGGAGCCGGTACGAGCAGTACTTC. It encodes CSVQGGSRYEQYF.

Worth noting for this clonotype: A much larger clonotype is one base distant, so this may be a read error. The chain combines TRBV30 with TRBJ2-7, with 7 positions matching TRBD2. The CDR3 totals 14 residues. The ends lost 3 bases at V and 0 bases at J; junction bases unmatched: 5. Germline assignment: CDR1 GTSNPN and CDR2 SVGIG (reference sequence). The chain's CDR3 is CAWRRGVNSYEQYF. The CDR3 region has the DNA TGTGCCTGGAGACGGGGGGTTAACTCCTACGAGCAGTACTTC.

The chain links TRBV30 to TRBJ2-2, with 9 bases matching TRBD2. The CDR3 has 17 amino acids. The ends lost 1 base at V and 5 bases at J; junction bases unmatched: 11. Germline V gene sequence: CDR1 GTSNPN, CDR2 SVGIG (reference sequence). The CDR3 sequence is CAWSALLGGGGTGELFF. CDR3 bases: TGTGCCTGGAGTGCCCTCCTGGGCGGGGGGGGGACCGGGGAGCTGTTTTTT.

With respect to this clonotype: This may be a read error, as it is one base from a much larger clone. The chain joins TRBV6-5 to TRBJ1-2; no definite D call. The CDR3 is made up of 17 amino acids. In germline, CDR1 is MNHEY, CDR2 SVGAGI. The CDR3: CASSLPEPYGKTYGCTF. The CDR3 nucleotides are TGTGCCAGCAGTTTACCTGAGCCTTACGGAAAGACCTATGGCTGCACCTTC.

On this clonotype: Possible read error: a much larger clone is one base away. This chain links TRBV12-3 or TRBV12-4 with TRBJ2-7, with D perhaps TRBD2 (6 bases). The CDR3 contains 15 residues. Trimming cost V 4 bases and J 2 bases, with 15 bases left between them. The CDR3: CASSSGVGDTYEQYF. CDR3 nucleotide sequence: TGTGCCAGCAGTTCGGGGGTGGGAGATACCTACGAGCAGTACTTC.

In regard to this clonotype: This sequence may be a read error, since a much larger clone differs from it by one base. V usage is TRBV7-4 and J usage is TRBJ2-7, with 9 bases aligning to TRBD1. The germline CDR1 and CDR2 sequences are SGHVT and SQSDAQ. Trimming cost V 5 bases and J 0 bases; bases outside gene matches: 11. This CDR3 contains 17 residues. The CDR3 protein is CASSPGQGDPLSYEQYF. DNA for the CDR3: TGTGCCAGCAGCCCGGGACAGGGAGACCCCCTCTCCTACGAGCAGTACTTC.

This clonotype has a count of ten or more. This chain joins TRBV12-3 or TRBV12-4 and TRBJ1-2; TRBD1 is a possible D gene (6 bases). V shed 5 bases and J shed 6 bases, with 19 bases lying between them. The length of the CDR3 is 15 residues. The DNA for the CDR3 is TGTGCCAGCAGTACACCGGGACAACCCCCGGATGGCTACACCTTC. This sequence encodes CASSTPGQPPDGYTF.

Ten or more counts support this clonotype. The chain carries TRBV15 and TRBJ2-7; possibly TRBD1 for D (6 bases). The V end lost 5 bases, the J end lost 4 bases, and 9 bases lay between the germline ends. The CDR3 runs 12 residues. CDR1 is LNHNV, CDR2 YYDKDF, per germline (reference sequence). CDR3 region: CATSLTGYEQYV. The CDR3 DNA is TGTGCCACCAGCTTAACAGGGTACGAGCAGTACGTC.

This sequence joins TRBV20-1 and TRBJ2-1, with a tentative D call TRBD2 (5 bases). The CDR3 totals 16 residues. From germline, CDR1 is DFQATT and CDR2 SNEGSKA (reference sequence). V lost 0 bases, J lost 0 bases, and 12 bases lay in between. The CDR3 nucleotides read TGCAGTGCTAGAGATCCCTGGAGGAGCTCCTACAATGAGCAGTTCTTC. Encoded protein: CSARDPWRSSYNEQFF.

For this clonotype: This may arise from a read error, as a much more abundant clone is one base away. This chain joins TRBV5-4 and TRBJ2-7; 8 nucleotides align to TRBD2. CDR3 length: 14 amino acids. Per the germline V gene, CDR1 is SGHNT and CDR2 is YYREEE (reference sequence). The CDR3: CACSGGGPVDEQYF. For the CDR3, the DNA is TGTGCCTGCAGCGGGGGAGGGCCGGTTGACGAGCAGTACTTC. Looking up the rest from reference TRBV5-4 and TRBJ2-7 gives the full variable domain: ETGVTQSPTHLIKTRGQQVTLRCSSQSGHNTVSWYQQALGQGPQFIFQYYREEENGRGNFPPRFSGLQFPNYSSELNVNALELDDSALYLCACSGGGPVDEQYFGPGTRLTVT.